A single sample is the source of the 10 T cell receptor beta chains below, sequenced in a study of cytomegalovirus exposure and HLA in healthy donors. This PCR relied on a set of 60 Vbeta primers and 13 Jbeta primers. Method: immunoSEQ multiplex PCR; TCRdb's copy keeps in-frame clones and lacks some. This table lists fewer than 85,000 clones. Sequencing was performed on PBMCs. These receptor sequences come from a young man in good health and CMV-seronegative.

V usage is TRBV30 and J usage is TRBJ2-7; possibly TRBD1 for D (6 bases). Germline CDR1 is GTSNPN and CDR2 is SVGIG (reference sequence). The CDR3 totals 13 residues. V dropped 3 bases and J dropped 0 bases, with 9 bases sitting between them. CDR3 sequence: CAWRGAVSYEQYF. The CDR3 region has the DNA TGTGCCTGGAGGGGGGCCGTCTCCTACGAGCAGTACTTC.

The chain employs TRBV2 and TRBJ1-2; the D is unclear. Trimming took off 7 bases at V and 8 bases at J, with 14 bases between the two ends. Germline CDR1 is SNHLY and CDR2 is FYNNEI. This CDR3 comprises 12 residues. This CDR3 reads CASNRPGSGYTF. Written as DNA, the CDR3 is TGTGCCAGCAACAGACCCGGAAGCGGCTACACCTTC.

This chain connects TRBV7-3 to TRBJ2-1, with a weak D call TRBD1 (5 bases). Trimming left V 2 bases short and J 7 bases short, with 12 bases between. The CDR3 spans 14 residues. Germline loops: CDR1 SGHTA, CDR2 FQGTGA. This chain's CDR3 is CASSLEAGINEQFF. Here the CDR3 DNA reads TGTGCCAGCAGCTTAGAGGCAGGGATTAATGAGCAGTTCTTC.

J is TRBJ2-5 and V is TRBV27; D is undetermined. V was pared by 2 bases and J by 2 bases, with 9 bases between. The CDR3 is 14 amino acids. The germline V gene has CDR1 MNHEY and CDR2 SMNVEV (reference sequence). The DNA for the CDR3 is TGTGCCAGCAGTTTAAGCCGGTTTCAAGAGACCCAGTACTTC. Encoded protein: CASSLSRFQETQYF.

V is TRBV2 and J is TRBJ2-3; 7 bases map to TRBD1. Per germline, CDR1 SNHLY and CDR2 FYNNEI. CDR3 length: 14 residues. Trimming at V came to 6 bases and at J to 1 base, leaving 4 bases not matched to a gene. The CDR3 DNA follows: TGTGCCAGCAGAGACAGGGTTCGCACAGATACGCAGTATTTT. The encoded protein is CASRDRVRTDTQYF.

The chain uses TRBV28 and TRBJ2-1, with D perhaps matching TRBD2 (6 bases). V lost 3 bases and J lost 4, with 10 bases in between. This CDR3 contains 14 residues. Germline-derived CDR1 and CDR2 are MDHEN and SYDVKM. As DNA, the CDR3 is TGTGCCAGCAGTTTGCGACTAGAGTACAATGAGCAGTTCTTC. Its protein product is CASSLRLEYNEQFF. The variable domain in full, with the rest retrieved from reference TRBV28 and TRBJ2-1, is DVKVTQSSRYLVKRTGEKVFLECVQDMDHENMFWYRQDPGLGLRLIYFSYDVKMKEKGDIPEGYSVSREKKERFSLILESASTNQTSMYLCASSLRLEYNEQFFGPGTRLTVL.

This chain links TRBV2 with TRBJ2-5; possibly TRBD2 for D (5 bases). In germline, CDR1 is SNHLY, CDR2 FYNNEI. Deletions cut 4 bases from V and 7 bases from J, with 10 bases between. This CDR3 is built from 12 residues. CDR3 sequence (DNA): TGTGCCAGCAGTGGTCTTGCGGGGACCCAGTACTTC. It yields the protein CASSGLAGTQYF.

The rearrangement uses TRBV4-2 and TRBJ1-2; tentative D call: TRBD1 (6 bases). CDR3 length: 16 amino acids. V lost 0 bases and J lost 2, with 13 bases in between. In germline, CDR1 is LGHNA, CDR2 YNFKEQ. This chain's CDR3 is CASSQDVSGANYGYTF. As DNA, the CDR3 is TGTGCCAGCAGCCAAGACGTGTCAGGGGCAAACTATGGCTACACCTTC.

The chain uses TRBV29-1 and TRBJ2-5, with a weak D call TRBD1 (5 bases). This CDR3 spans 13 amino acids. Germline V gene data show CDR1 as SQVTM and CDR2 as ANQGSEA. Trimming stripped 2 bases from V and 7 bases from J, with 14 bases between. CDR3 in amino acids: CSVERGRRGTQYF. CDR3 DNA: TGCAGCGTTGAAAGGGGTCGAAGGGGGACCCAGTACTTC.

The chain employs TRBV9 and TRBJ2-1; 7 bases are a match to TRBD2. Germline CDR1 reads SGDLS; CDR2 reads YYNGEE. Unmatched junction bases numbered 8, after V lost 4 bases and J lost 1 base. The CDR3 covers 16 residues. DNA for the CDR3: TGTGCCAGCAGCTTTCTTCCGGGGGGATCCTACAATGAGCAGTTCTTC. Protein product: CASSFLPGGSYNEQFF.